This TCR beta chain was documented in a study of blood T cell repertoires in COVID-19. As for the study in general: The United States, Italy and Spain were the sources of the acute and convalescent COVID-19 samples. From T cells, B-cell-depleted T cells, or PBMCs came the material, which was cDNA or gDNA.

In the original workflow: Estimated nucleated cell counts came from reference gene primer amplification. Measured with immunoSEQ multiplex PCR; TCRdb has only the in-frame clones, and not every one. V and J calls and clone size are copied from that table; D and trimming were computed from the DNA. The data hold roughly 100,000 clones, with approximately 90% observed a single time. The germline V gene has CDR1 LNHNV and CDR2 YYDKDF (reference sequence). The CDR3 runs to 14 residues. V was pared by 3 bases and J by 7 bases, with 10 bases between. The sequenced material came from peripheral blood. The chain combines TRBV15 with TRBJ1-6; D is perhaps TRBD1 (6 bases). The clonotype originates from a woman of 80 years or more with active COVID-19. The CDR3 DNA reads as TGTGCCACCAGCAGGGGCAGGGGAAATTCACCCCTCCACTTT. It translates to CATSRGRGNSPLHF.